Shown below are 3 T cell receptor beta chains from a single sample sequenced in a study of post-analysis software for immune sequencing data. Study observations and caveats: Comparison of patients with controls showed 4 to 6 TRBV segments more frequent in patients, TRBV5-6, TRBV5-1 and TRBV20-1 among them.

Libraries were made from TCR beta cDNA, and they carried unique molecular identifiers. TCRdb re-analysed the PCR reads in MiXCR, keeping a single row per CDR3 protein. The sample comprises about 430,000 distinct CDR3 sequences, 35% to 45% of which are singletons, and less than 8% rests with the top ten. Their cognate antigens are unknown. Sequences were obtained from blood. The receptors shown here come from a girl aged 2-10 years with multiple sclerosis.

V gene TRBV7-8 combines with J gene TRBJ2-3, with TRBD1 matching over 8 bases. With V trimmed by 5 bases and J by 10 bases, 26 bases remained unmatched. Germline CDR1 is SGHVS and CDR2 is FQNEAQ. The CDR3 extends over 19 amino acids. The chain's CDR3 is CASSQQLEGFRGPSDAQYF. The CDR3 DNA follows: TGTGCCAGCAGCCAACAGTTAGAGGGGTTCAGGGGGCCTTCGGATGCGCAGTATTTT.

The chain recombines TRBV5-5 with TRBJ2-3; 8 nucleotides match TRBD2. The CDR3 consists of 16 residues. The V segment lost 0 bases and the J segment 3 bases; nucleotides outside the gene matches: 6. Per the germline V gene, CDR1 is SGHKS and CDR2 is YYEKEE (reference sequence). For the CDR3, the DNA is TGTGCCAGCAGCTTGGCCGCGGGGGGCCAAACAGATACGCAGTATTTT. Protein: CASSLAAGGQTDTQYF.

The J gene is TRBJ2-1, the V gene TRBV27; TRBD1 aligns across 10 bases. Germline CDR1 is MNHEY and CDR2 is SMNVEV (reference sequence). This CDR3 is 15 amino acids long. V dropped 4 bases and J dropped 5; count of bases not matched to a gene: 5. CDR3 sequence: CASSSPGTGDNEQFF. Here the CDR3 DNA reads TGTGCCAGCAGTTCCCCCGGGACAGGGGACAATGAGCAGTTCTTC.